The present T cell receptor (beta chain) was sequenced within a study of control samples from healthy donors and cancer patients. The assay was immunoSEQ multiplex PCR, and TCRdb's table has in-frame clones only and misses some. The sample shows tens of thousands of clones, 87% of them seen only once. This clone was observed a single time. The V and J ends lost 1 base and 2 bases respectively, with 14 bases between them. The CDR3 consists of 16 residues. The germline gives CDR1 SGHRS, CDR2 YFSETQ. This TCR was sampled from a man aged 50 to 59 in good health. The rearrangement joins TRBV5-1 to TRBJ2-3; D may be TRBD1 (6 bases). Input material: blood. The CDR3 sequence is CASSLLGGVNTDTQYF. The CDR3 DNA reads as TGCGCCAGCAGCTTGCTAGGGGGAGTAAACACAGATACGCAGTATTTT.